A selection of T cell receptor beta chains follows, all from one sample in a study of blood T cell repertoires in COVID-19. Data came from immunoSEQ multiplex PCR; TCRdb stores just in-frame clones and leaves some out. The sample holds tens of thousands of clones; less than 90% are singletons and the top ten take approximately 6.3%. Input material: peripheral blood. The source is an older man with COVID-19, enrolled during active disease. The CDR3 runs from the conserved cysteine through the conserved F or W. The D gene is left open where the match is weak. Clone size, where shown, is once, few, many, or a class for clones that have expanded.

clone_size: NA; v_call: TRBV7-9; j_call: TRBJ1-1; d_call: TRBD1; cdr3_length: 15; cdr3_nt: TGTGCCAGCAGATCCCGGACAGGGTGGGACACTGAAGCTTTCTTT; cdr3_aa: CASRSRTGWDTEAFF
clone_size: once; v_call: TRBV7-9; j_call: TRBJ1-1; d_call: TRBD1; cdr3_length: 15; cdr3_nt: TGTGCCAGCAGCTTACACGGGACAGGGAATACTGAAGCTTTCTTT; cdr3_aa: CASSLHGTGNTEAFF
clone_size: NA; v_call: TRBV18; j_call: TRBJ2-7; d_call: NA; cdr3_length: 16; cdr3_nt: TGTGCCAGCTCCTTTGAACCGGCGGCAATTGGGTACGAGCAGTACTTC; cdr3_aa: CASSFEPAAIGYEQYF
clone_size: NA; v_call: TRBV4-2; j_call: TRBJ2-3; d_call: TRBD2; cdr3_length: 19; cdr3_nt: TGTGCCAGCAGCCACGGGCTCCGGCTAGCGGGGGGTCCCACAGATACGCAGTATTTT; cdr3_aa: CASSHGLRLAGGPTDTQYF
clone_size: NA; v_call: TRBV5-4; j_call: TRBJ1-1; d_call: TRBD1; cdr3_length: 14; cdr3_nt: TGTGCCAGCAGTTGGGACAGGGGTGTGACTGAAGCTTTCTTT; cdr3_aa: CASSWDRGVTEAFF
clone_size: NA; v_call: TRBV9; j_call: TRBJ1-1; d_call: TRBD1; cdr3_length: 18; cdr3_nt: TGTGCCAGCAGCGTAGGAAGGGGGCGCGGTTTAATGAACACTGAAGCTTTCTTT; cdr3_aa: CASSVGRGRGLMNTEAFF
clone_size: NA; v_call: TRBV28; j_call: TRBJ2-2; d_call: TRBD2; cdr3_length: 16; cdr3_nt: TGTGCCAGCAGTTTGCGACTAGCGGGGCGGACCGGGGAGCTGTTTTTT; cdr3_aa: CASSLRLAGRTGELFF
clone_size: NA; v_call: TRBV7-3; j_call: TRBJ1-6; d_call: NA; cdr3_length: 16; cdr3_nt: TGTGCCAGCAGCTTAAATTCAGGGGTCAATAATTCACCCCTCCACTTT; cdr3_aa: CASSLNSGVNNSPLHF
clone_size: NA; v_call: TRBV18; j_call: TRBJ1-2; d_call: NA; cdr3_length: 14; cdr3_nt: TGTGCCAGCTCACCTGGGGGGTCGGTGGACGGCTACACCTTC; cdr3_aa: CASSPGGSVDGYTF
clone_size: NA; v_call: TRBV2; j_call: TRBJ2-4; d_call: NA; cdr3_length: 16; cdr3_nt: TGTGCCAGCAGTGAATGGGGAGGCGGTGCCAAAAACATTCAGTACTTC; cdr3_aa: CASSEWGGGAKNIQYF
clone_size: NA; v_call: TRBV29-1; j_call: TRBJ1-1; d_call: TRBD1; cdr3_length: 14; cdr3_nt: TGCAGCGCCAGTACCGGGACAGGGAACACTGAAGCTTTCTTT; cdr3_aa: CSASTGTGNTEAFF
clone_size: NA; v_call: TRBV28; j_call: TRBJ2-5; d_call: TRBD2; cdr3_length: 15; cdr3_nt: TGTGCCAGCAGTTTCCAGCGGGGGGGCGGAGAGACCCAGTACTTC; cdr3_aa: CASSFQRGGGETQYF
clone_size: NA; v_call: TRBV10-3; j_call: TRBJ2-1; d_call: TRBD2; cdr3_length: 14; cdr3_nt: TGTGCCATCAGTCCCCCGGGACTAGAGGCTGAGCAGTTCTTC; cdr3_aa: CAISPPGLEAEQFF
clone_size: NA; v_call: TRBV7-8; j_call: TRBJ2-6; d_call: NA; cdr3_length: 16; cdr3_nt: TGTGCCAGCAGCTTAGGGGGCGGGGCTGGGGCCAACGTCCTGACTTTC; cdr3_aa: CASSLGGGAGANVLTF
clone_size: NA; v_call: TRBV19; j_call: TRBJ1-5; d_call: TRBD1; cdr3_length: 17; cdr3_nt: TGTGCCAGTAGTGCCCCCTGGGACAGGGGGTTGGATCAGCCCCAGCATTTT; cdr3_aa: CASSAPWDRGLDQPQHF
clone_size: NA; v_call: TRBV27; j_call: TRBJ2-3; d_call: TRBD1; cdr3_length: 17; cdr3_nt: TGTGCCAGCAGTCACCGGACAGGGCTGGGTCGCACAGATACGCAGTATTTT; cdr3_aa: CASSHRTGLGRTDTQYF
clone_size: NA; v_call: TRBV7-8; j_call: TRBJ2-7; d_call: NA; cdr3_length: 15; cdr3_nt: TGTGCCAGCAGCTCAGGGACATACCACTCCTACGAGCAGTACTTC; cdr3_aa: CASSSGTYHSYEQYF
clone_size: NA; v_call: TRBV18; j_call: TRBJ1-1; d_call: NA; cdr3_length: 15; cdr3_nt: TGTGCCAGCTCATCAGCGAACAGGGTTATTTCAGACGCTTTCTTT; cdr3_aa: CASSSANRVISDAFF
clone_size: NA; v_call: TRBV7-2; j_call: TRBJ1-1; d_call: TRBD1; cdr3_length: 16; cdr3_nt: TGTGCCAGCAGCTTAGAGCGCAGGGGGCCCTGGTTGGAAGCTTTCTTT; cdr3_aa: CASSLERRGPWLEAFF
clone_size: few; v_call: TRBV5-5; j_call: TRBJ2-7; d_call: NA; cdr3_length: 15; cdr3_nt: TGTGCCAGCAGCCTTGCGGACGGGACTCTATACGAGCAGTACTTC; cdr3_aa: CASSLADGTLYEQYF
clone_size: NA; v_call: TRBV19; j_call: TRBJ1-2; d_call: NA; cdr3_length: 15; cdr3_nt: TGTGCCAGTAGTGTCTCACAGACTACTAACTATGGCTACACCTTC; cdr3_aa: CASSVSQTTNYGYTF
clone_size: NA; v_call: TRBV6-5; j_call: TRBJ1-2; d_call: TRBD1; cdr3_length: 15; cdr3_nt: TGTGCCAGCAGTTACTCCACCCCAGGGGGCGGTGGCTACACCTTC; cdr3_aa: CASSYSTPGGGGYTF
clone_size: NA; v_call: TRBV4-1; j_call: TRBJ2-3; d_call: TRBD2; cdr3_length: 17; cdr3_nt: TGCGCCAGCAGCCAGGGTGCAGCGGGGGAACCGTGGGATACGCAGTATTTT; cdr3_aa: CASSQGAAGEPWDTQYF
clone_size: NA; v_call: TRBV5-4; j_call: TRBJ1-2; d_call: NA; cdr3_length: 13; cdr3_nt: TGTGCCAGCAGCCAACAGGGAGAGGATGGCTACACCTTC; cdr3_aa: CASSQQGEDGYTF
clone_size: few; v_call: TRBV6-5; j_call: TRBJ1-6; d_call: TRBD1; cdr3_length: 14; cdr3_nt: TGTGCCAGCAGTTCGACAGGGGCAGATTCACCCCTCCACTTT; cdr3_aa: CASSSTGADSPLHF
clone_size: few; v_call: TRBV6-5; j_call: TRBJ1-4; d_call: NA; cdr3_length: 15; cdr3_nt: TGTGCCAGCAGGGACTCGCAGGCAACTAATGAAAAACTGTTTTTT; cdr3_aa: CASRDSQATNEKLFF
clone_size: NA; v_call: TRBV6-5; j_call: TRBJ2-3; d_call: NA; cdr3_length: 13; cdr3_nt: TGTGCCAGCAGTTCCACAGGCACAGATACGCAGTATTTT; cdr3_aa: CASSSTGTDTQYF